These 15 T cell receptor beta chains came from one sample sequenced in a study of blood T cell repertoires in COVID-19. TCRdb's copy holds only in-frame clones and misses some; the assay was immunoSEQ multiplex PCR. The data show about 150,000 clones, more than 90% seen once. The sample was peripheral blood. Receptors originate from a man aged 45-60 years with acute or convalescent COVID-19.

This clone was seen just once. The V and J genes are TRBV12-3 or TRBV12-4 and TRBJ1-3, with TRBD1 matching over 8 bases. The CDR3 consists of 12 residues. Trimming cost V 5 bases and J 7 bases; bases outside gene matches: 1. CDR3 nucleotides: TGTGCCAGCAGTCGACAGGGGAACACCATATATTTT. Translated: CASSRQGNTIYF.

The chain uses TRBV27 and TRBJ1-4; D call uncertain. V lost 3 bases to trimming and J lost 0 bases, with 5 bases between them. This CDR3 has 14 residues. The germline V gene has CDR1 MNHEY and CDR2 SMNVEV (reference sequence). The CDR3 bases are TGTGCCAGCAGTTTCACTGCAACTAATGAAAAACTGTTTTTT. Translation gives CASSFTATNEKLFF.

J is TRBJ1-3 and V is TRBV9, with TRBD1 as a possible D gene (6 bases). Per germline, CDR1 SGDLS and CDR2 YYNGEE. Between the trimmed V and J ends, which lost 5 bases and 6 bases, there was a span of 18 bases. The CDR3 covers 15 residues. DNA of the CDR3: TGTGCCAGCAGGCTAAACAGGGAGATTTTAAACACCATATATTTT. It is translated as CASRLNREILNTIYF.

The CDR3 bases are TGTGCCAATTCGTTGGGATTCAGGGTCGAGTACGGGTACAATGAGCAGTTCTTC. Residues: CANSLGFRVEYGYNEQFF. The chain carries TRBV27 and TRBJ2-1; TRBD1 is a possible D gene (5 bases). The CDR3 is 18 amino acids. V gave up 10 bases and J gave up 4 bases, with 29 bases separating them. In germline, CDR1 is MNHEY, CDR2 SMNVEV (reference sequence).

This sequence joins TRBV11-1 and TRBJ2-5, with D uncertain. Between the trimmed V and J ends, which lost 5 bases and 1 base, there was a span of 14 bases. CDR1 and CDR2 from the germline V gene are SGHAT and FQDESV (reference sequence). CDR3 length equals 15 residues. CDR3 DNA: TGTGCCAGCAGCAACTTGTGGGCCGGCCAAGAGACCCAGTACTTC. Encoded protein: CASSNLWAGQETQYF.

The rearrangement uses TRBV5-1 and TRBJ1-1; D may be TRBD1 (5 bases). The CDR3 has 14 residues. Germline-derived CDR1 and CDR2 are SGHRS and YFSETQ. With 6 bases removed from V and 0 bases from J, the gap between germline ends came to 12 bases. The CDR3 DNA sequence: TGCGCCAGCAAGGTTGGAGGGGTGAACACTGAAGCTTTCTTT. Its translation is CASKVGGVNTEAFF.

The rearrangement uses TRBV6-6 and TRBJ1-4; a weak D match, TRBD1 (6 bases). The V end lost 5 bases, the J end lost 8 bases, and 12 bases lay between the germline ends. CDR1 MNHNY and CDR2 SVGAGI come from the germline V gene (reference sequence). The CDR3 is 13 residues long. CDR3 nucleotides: TGTGCCAGCAGTACAGGGCAGGCGGAAAAACTGTTTTTT. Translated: CASSTGQAEKLFF.

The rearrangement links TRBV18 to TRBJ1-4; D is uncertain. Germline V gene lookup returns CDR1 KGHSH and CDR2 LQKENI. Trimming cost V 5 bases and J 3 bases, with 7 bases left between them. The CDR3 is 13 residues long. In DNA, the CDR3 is TGTGCCAGCTCAGTGGGCCCTAATGAAAAACTGTTTTTT. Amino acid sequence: CASSVGPNEKLFF.

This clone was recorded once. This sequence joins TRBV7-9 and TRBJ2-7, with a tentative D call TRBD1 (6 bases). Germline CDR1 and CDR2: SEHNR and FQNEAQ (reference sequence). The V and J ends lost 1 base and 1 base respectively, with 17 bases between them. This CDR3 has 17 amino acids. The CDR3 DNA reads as TGTGCCAGCAGCTTAGGATGGCGGACAGCGAATTCCTACGAGCAGTACTTC. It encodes CASSLGWRTANSYEQYF.

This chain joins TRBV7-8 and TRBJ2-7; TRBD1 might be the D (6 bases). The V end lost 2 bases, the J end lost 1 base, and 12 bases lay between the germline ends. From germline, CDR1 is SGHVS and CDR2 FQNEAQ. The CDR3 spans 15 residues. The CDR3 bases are TGTGCCAGCAGCTTAAGCGATACAGGGTCCTACGAGCAGTACGTC. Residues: CASSLSDTGSYEQYV.

The CDR3 reads CASSSSGSRGNSPLHF. For the CDR3, the DNA is TGTGCCAGCAGCTCCAGCGGGTCCAGGGGGAATTCACCCCTCCACTTT. The chain combines TRBV7-2 with TRBJ1-6; 7 nucleotides agree with TRBD1. The CDR3 loop spans 16 amino acids. Losses at the gene ends were 4 bases for V and 7 bases for J; bases not matched to a gene: 10. Germline V gives CDR1 SGHTA, CDR2 FQGNSA.

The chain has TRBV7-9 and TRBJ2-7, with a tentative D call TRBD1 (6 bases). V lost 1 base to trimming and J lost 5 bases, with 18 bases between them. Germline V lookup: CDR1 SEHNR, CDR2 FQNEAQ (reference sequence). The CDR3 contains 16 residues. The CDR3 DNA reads TGTGCCAGCAGCTTAGTAGGCACCAAGGGGGTCCACGAGCAGTACGTC. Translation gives CASSLVGTKGVHEQYV.

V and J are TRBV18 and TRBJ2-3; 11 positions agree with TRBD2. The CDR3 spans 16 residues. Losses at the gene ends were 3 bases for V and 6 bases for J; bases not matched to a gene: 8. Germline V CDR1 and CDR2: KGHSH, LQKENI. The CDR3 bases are TGTGCCAGCTCACCGTCGCTAGCGGGAGGAGGGGATACGCAGTATTTT. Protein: CASSPSLAGGGDTQYF.

Written as DNA, the CDR3 is TGTGCCAGCAGTTTATCCGCGACAGGATCAGACACCTTC. Its protein product is CASSLSATGSDTF. This chain connects TRBV28 to TRBJ1-2; D is possibly TRBD1 (6 bases). CDR3 size: 13 residues. Germline V lookup: CDR1 MDHEN, CDR2 SYDVKM. Trimming took off 1 base at V and 12 bases at J, with 15 bases between the two ends.

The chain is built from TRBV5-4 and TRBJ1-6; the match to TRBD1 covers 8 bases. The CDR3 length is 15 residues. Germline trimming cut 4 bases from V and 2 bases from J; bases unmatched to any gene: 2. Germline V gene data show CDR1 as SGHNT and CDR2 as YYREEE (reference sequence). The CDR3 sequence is CASSEDRAYNSPLHF. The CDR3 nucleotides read TGTGCCAGCAGCGAGGACAGGGCCTATAATTCACCCCTCCACTTT.